Listed here are 16 T cell receptor beta chains from one sample, sequenced in a study of shared clonotypes between healthy human individuals. Here immunoSEQ multiplex PCR was the method, and the copy in TCRdb shows in-frame clones only, minus some. The profile covers over a million clones, with approximately 72% appearing a single time and 1.4% to 1.5% taken by the ten largest. The sequenced sample was memory CD4+ T cells sorted from blood. Subset specified: CD45RA-negative fraction. The receptor source for this set is a man aged 18 to 29 in good health.

The chain joins TRBV9 to TRBJ2-2; D possibly corresponds to TRBD2 (6 bases). Trimming left V 0 bases short and J 3 bases short, with 12 bases between. Germline CDR1 SGDLS, CDR2 YYNGEE. The length of the CDR3 is 16 residues. The chain's CDR3 is CASSVDLRGDTGELFF. The CDR3, as DNA: TGTGCCAGCAGCGTAGATCTGCGGGGAGACACCGGGGAGCTGTTTTTT.

The chain links TRBV30 to TRBJ2-1; D gene ambiguous. The germline V gene encodes CDR1 GTSNPN and CDR2 SVGIG (reference sequence). V was shortened by 3 bases and J by 4 bases, with 10 bases between the two germline ends. The CDR3 has 13 amino acids. This CDR3 is CAWSRGMYNEQFF. The CDR3 bases are TGTGCCTGGAGCCGTGGAATGTACAATGAGCAGTTCTTC.

This clone turned up a few times. The gene calls are TRBV9 and TRBJ1-2; TRBD1 might be the D (5 bases). V lost 5 bases and J 1 base, leaving 12 bases between the germline ends. The CDR3 extends over 14 amino acids. Looked up from germline, CDR1 is SGDLS and CDR2 is YYNGEE. The CDR3: CASSGKGVNYGYTF. The CDR3 DNA sequence: TGTGCCAGCAGTGGAAAAGGGGTTAACTATGGCTACACCTTC. Together with reference TRBV9 and TRBJ1-2, the CDR3 gives the full variable domain: DSGVTQTPKHLITATGQRVTLRCSPRSGDLSVYWYQQSLDQGLQFLIQYYNGEERAKGNILERFSAQQFPDLHSELNLSSLELGDSALYFCASSGKGVNYGYTFGSGTRLTVV.

The chain combines TRBV5-4 with TRBJ2-2, with a weak D call TRBD2 (6 bases). Germline assignment: CDR1 SGHNT and CDR2 YYREEE (reference sequence). V shed 2 bases and J shed 2 bases, with 13 bases lying between them. This CDR3 has 16 residues. CDR3 in amino acids: CASSFWDFLNTGELFF. CDR3 in DNA: TGTGCCAGCAGCTTCTGGGACTTTCTCAACACCGGGGAGCTGTTTTTT. Full variable domain (rest looked up from reference TRBV5-4 and TRBJ2-2): ETGVTQSPTHLIKTRGQQVTLRCSSQSGHNTVSWYQQALGQGPQFIFQYYREEENGRGNFPPRFSGLQFPNYSSELNVNALELDDSALYLCASSFWDFLNTGELFFGEGSRLTVL.

The J gene is TRBJ2-5, the V gene TRBV5-1; 11 bases line up with TRBD2. Germline V gives CDR1 SGHRS, CDR2 YFSETQ. V trimming: 3 bases; J trimming: 2 bases; junction bases outside the gene matches: 18. The CDR3 extends over 20 amino acids. The CDR3 spells CASSYRTSGYARLGQETQYF. The CDR3 nucleotides are TGCGCCAGCAGCTACCGGACTAGCGGGTATGCTAGGCTAGGGCAAGAGACCCAGTACTTC.

This clone was seen just once. V gene TRBV18 combines with J gene TRBJ1-2; no clear D gene. V lost 2 bases and J lost 2, with 15 bases in between. The CDR3 is 16 residues long. Germline CDR1 KGHSH, CDR2 LQKENI. CDR3 protein: CASSPSLEGFNYGYTF. DNA of the CDR3: TGTGCCAGCTCACCATCATTGGAAGGGTTCAACTATGGCTACACCTTC.

The CDR3 sequence is CASRGQGNQPQHF. CDR3 DNA: TGTGCCAGCAGGGGACAGGGTAATCAGCCCCAGCATTTT. The chain links TRBV7-2 to TRBJ1-5, with TRBD1 matching 9 bases. Per the germline V gene, CDR1 is SGHTA and CDR2 is FQGNSA. Trimming removed 6 bases from V and 4 bases from J; junction bases left unmatched: 1. The CDR3 is 13 amino acids.

The rearrangement uses TRBV19 and TRBJ1-5, with a possible D match to TRBD1 (5 bases). Germline CDR1 and CDR2: LNHDA and SQIVND (reference sequence). The CDR3 loop spans 14 amino acids. The V end lost 5 bases, the J end lost 9 bases, and 17 bases lay between the germline ends. The CDR3 loop reads CASSFRDGVGPQHF. Here the CDR3 DNA reads TGTGCCAGTAGTTTCCGGGACGGCGTGGGGCCCCAGCATTTT.

The chain combines TRBV2 with TRBJ2-5, with D unclear. The CDR3 loop spans 14 amino acids. CDR1 and CDR2 (germline): SNHLY, FYNNEI. Trimming shortened V by 9 bases and J by 1 base, and 15 bases separated the two germline ends. The DNA of the CDR3 is TGTGCCAGTTATAAGAGCCGGAGCCAAGAGACCCAGTACTTC. Translating it yields CASYKSRSQETQYF.

The rearrangement uses TRBV4-1 and TRBJ2-3, with TRBD2 matching over 8 bases. Looked up from germline, CDR1 is MGHRA and CDR2 is YSYEKL. CDR3 length: 16 amino acids. The trim removed 6 bases at V and 2 bases at J, leaving 10 bases unmatched. In DNA form, the CDR3 reads TGCGCCAGCAGACGTGAAGCGGGAGTAACCACAGATACGCAGTATTTT. Residues: CASRREAGVTTDTQYF.

The chain employs TRBV7-9 and TRBJ2-5; D ambiguous. V shed 0 bases and J shed 4 bases, with 9 bases lying between them. The CDR3 contains 14 residues. The V gene's germline CDR1 is SEHNR and CDR2 FQNEAQ (reference sequence). CDR3 bases: TGTGCCAGCAGCTTAGCCCCTACTGGAGAGACCCAGTACTTC. This codes for CASSLAPTGETQYF.

CDR3 in DNA: TGTGCCAGCAGCAAAGGGGGGTTCATCACAGATACGCAGTATTTT. Translated: CASSKGGFITDTQYF. This chain links TRBV21-1 with TRBJ2-3. TRBV21-1 is a pseudogene. There are 15 residues in the CDR3.

The chain carries TRBV5-4 and TRBJ2-3, with TRBD1 matching over 10 bases. Trimming removed 4 bases from V and 2 bases from J; junction bases left unmatched: 4. The CDR3 length is 15 residues. Germline V gene sequence: CDR1 SGHNT, CDR2 YYREEE (reference sequence). The CDR3 DNA reads as TGTGCCAGCAGCACCGGGACAGGGGACACAGATACGCAGTATTTT. Protein: CASSTGTGDTDTQYF.

The rearrangement uses TRBV4-1 and TRBJ2-2; 12 bases line up with TRBD2. The V and J ends lost 1 base and 1 base, in that order; junction bases with no gene match: 4. This CDR3 contains 18 residues. Per the germline V gene, CDR1 is MGHRA and CDR2 is YSYEKL. In DNA, the CDR3 is TGCGCCAGCAGCCAAGCCACGACTAGCGGGGGGAACACCGGGGAGCTGTTTTTT. This translates into CASSQATTSGGNTGELFF.

This chain connects TRBV2 to TRBJ1-4, with a possible D match to TRBD1 (6 bases). This CDR3 comprises 13 residues. V was shortened by 10 bases and J by 5 bases, with 14 bases between the two germline ends. Germline CDR1 reads SNHLY; CDR2 reads FYNNEI. Here the CDR3 DNA reads TGTGCCAACCGACGGGGGCCGAATGAAAAACTGTTTTTT. Its protein product is CANRRGPNEKLFF.

V usage is TRBV15 and J usage is TRBJ2-4; D is uncertain. Per the germline V gene, CDR1 is LNHNV and CDR2 is YYDKDF (reference sequence). This CDR3 has 15 residues. V was trimmed by 0 bases and J by 0 bases, leaving 6 bases between them. Written as DNA, the CDR3 is TGTGCCACCAGCAGAGACCCAGTAGCCAAAAACATTCAGTACTTC. Encoded protein: CATSRDPVAKNIQYF.